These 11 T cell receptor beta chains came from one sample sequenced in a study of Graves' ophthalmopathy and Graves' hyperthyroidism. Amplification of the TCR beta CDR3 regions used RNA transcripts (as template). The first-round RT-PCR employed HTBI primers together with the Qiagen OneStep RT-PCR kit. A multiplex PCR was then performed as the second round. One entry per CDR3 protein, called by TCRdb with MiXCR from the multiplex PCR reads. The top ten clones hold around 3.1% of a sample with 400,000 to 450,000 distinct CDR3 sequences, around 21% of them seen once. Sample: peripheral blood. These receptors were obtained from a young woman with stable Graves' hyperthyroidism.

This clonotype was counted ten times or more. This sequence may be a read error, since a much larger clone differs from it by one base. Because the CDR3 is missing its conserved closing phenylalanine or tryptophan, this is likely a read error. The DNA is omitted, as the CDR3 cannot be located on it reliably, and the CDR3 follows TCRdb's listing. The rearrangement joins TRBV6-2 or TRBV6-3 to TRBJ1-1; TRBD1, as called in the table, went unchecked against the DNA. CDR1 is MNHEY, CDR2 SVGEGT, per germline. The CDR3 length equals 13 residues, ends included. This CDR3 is CASNLNRGLESFL.

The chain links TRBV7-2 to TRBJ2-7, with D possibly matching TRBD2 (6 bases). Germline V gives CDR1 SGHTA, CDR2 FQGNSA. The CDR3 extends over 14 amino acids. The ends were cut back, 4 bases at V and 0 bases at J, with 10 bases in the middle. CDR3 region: CASSYQGGSYEQYF. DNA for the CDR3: TGTGCCAGCAGCTACCAGGGAGGCTCCTACGAGCAGTACTTC.

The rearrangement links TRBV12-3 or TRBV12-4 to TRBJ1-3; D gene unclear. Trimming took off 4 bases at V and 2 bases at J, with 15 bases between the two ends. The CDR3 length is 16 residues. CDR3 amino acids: CASSWGAGVTGNTIYF. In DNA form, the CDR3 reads TGTGCCAGCAGTTGGGGAGCGGGTGTGACTGGAAACACCATATATTTT.

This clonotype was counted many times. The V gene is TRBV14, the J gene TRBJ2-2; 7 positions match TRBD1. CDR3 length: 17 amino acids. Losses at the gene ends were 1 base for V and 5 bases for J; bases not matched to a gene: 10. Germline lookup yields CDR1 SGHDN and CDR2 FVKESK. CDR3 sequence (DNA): TGTGCCAGCAGCCAAGTGGTAGGGCAGGGGGTGACCGGGGAGCTGTTTTTT. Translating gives CASSQVVGQGVTGELFF.

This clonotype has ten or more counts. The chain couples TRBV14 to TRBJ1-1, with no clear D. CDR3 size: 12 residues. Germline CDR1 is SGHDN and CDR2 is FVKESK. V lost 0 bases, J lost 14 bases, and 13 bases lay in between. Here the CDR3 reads CASSQDRPGRFF. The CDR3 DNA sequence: TGTGCCAGCAGCCAAGATAGGCCTGGGCGGTTCTTT.

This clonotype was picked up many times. The CDR3 nucleotides are TGTGCCAGCAGTGAAATGCAGGGGGGACGATACGAGCAGTACTTC. Its translation: CASSEMQGGRYEQYF. The chain is built from TRBV6-1 and TRBJ2-7, with D possibly TRBD1 on 7 matching bases. The germline V gene encodes CDR1 MNHNS and CDR2 SASEGT. V lost 2 bases and J 4 bases, leaving 15 bases between the germline ends. The CDR3 consists of 15 residues.

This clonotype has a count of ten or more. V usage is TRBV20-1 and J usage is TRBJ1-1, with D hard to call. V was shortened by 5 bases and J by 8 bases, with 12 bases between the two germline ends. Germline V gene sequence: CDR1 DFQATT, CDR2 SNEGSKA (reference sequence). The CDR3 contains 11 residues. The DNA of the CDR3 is TGCAGTGCTCAGTACCGGGCCGAAGCTTTCTTT. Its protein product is CSAQYRAEAFF.

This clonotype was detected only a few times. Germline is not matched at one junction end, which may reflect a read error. CDR3 DNA sequence: TGTGCCAGCAGAGAAGTCGGACAGGCCGGTGAAGCTTTCTTT. Protein: CASREVGQAGEAFF. V usage is TRBV6-1 and J usage is TRBJ1-1; 7 bases align to TRBD1. Germline-derived CDR1 and CDR2 are MNHNS and SASEGT. The CDR3 spans 14 residues.

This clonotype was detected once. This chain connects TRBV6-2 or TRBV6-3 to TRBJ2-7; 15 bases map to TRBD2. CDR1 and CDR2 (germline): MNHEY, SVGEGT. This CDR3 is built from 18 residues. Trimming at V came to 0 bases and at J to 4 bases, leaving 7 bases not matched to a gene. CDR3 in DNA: TGTGCCAGCAGTTACTCGAGAAGGGGGACTAGCGGGAGGTACGAGCAGTACTTC. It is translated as CASSYSRRGTSGRYEQYF.

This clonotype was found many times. Here the CDR3 DNA reads TGTGCCAGCAATCAGTGGGGGTCCCAAGAGACCCAGTACTTC. This gives the protein CASNQWGSQETQYF. This rearrangement joins TRBV12-3 or TRBV12-4 to TRBJ2-5, with D perhaps assigned TRBD1 or TRBD2 (5 bases each). The ends were cut back, 7 bases at V and 1 base at J, with 13 bases in the middle. The CDR3 has 14 residues.

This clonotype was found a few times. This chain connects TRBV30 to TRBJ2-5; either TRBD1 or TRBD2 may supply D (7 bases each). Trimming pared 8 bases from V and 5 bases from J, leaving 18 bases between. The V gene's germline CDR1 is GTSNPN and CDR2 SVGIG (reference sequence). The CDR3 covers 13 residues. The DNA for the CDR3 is TGTGCCGGTTGGGGAGGGGGCATGGAGACCCAGTACTTC. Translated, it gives CAGWGGGMETQYF.